This is a list of T cell receptor beta chains from one sample in a study of blood T cells in healthy people across ages. One entry per CDR3 protein, called by TCRdb with MiXCR from the 5' RACE reads. There are about 700,000 distinct CDR3 sequences in the sample; about 32% occur only once, and over 15% lies in the top ten. The sequenced sample consisted of blood. These receptors were collected from a woman at least 80 years old in good health. CDR3s include the opening cysteine and the closing phenylalanine or tryptophan. D genes are given only for firm matches. Clone size, where shown, is once, few, many, or a class for clones that have expanded.

d_gene,j_gene,v_gene,abundance,CDR3nt,CDR3aa
.,TRBJ1-1,TRBV20-1,many,TGCAGTGCACGACTTAGTACCACTGAAGCTTTCTTT,CSARLSTTEAFF
.,TRBJ2-1,TRBV5-1,many,TGCGCCAGCAGCTTCTCTAATATTAACAATGAGCAGTTCTTC,CASSFSNINNEQFF
.,TRBJ2-4,TRBV7-8,many,TGTGCCAGCAGCTTAACTGGCAGGCGGGGTGTACTAGCCAAAAACATTCAGTACTTC,CASSLTGRRGVLAKNIQYF
.,TRBJ2-2,TRBV29-1,.,TGCAGCGCTATGACAGGGAACACCGGGGAGCTGTTTTTT,CSAMTGNTGELFF
.,TRBJ2-3,TRBV7-2,few,TGTGCCAGCAGCGGACAGCCGAGGAGCACAGATACGCAGTATTTT,CASSGQPRSTDTQYF
TRBD2,TRBJ2-7,TRBV4-2,many,TGTGCCAGCAGCCAGGCGACTAGCGGGGGGTCCTACGAGCAGTACTTC,CASSQATSGGSYEQYF
TRBD2,TRBJ2-7,TRBV5-6,.,TGTGCCAGCAGCCCCCTAGCGGGAGTCGACGACGAGCAGTACTTC,CASSPLAGVDDEQYF
.,TRBJ2-7,TRBV5-1,many,TGCGCCAGCAGCTTGTGGACAGAGACCTACGAGCAGTACTTC,CASSLWTETYEQYF
TRBD1,TRBJ2-1,TRBV9,.,TGTGCCAGCAGCGTAGATCCCACAGGGGCCATATACAATGAGCAGTTCTTC,CASSVDPTGAIYNEQFF
TRBD1,TRBJ1-2,TRBV6-1,many,TGTGCCAGCAGTGATTCCTCCCGGGACAGATATGGCTACACCTTC,CASSDSSRDRYGYTF
TRBD1,TRBJ2-4,TRBV6-2/TRBV6-3,many,TGTGCCAGCAGTCCTGCCGGGACAGGGACCAAAAACATTCAGTACTTC,CASSPAGTGTKNIQYF
TRBD2,TRBJ2-1,TRBV4-1,.,TGCGCCAGCAGCCGATCCAGGAGCGGGGGCCTCTATGGGCAGTTCTTC,CASSRSRSGGLYGQFF
.,TRBJ2-7,TRBV7-9,.,TGTGCCAGCAGCTTAGGGTTCAGTAGGCGGTACGAGCAGTACTTC,CASSLGFSRRYEQYF
.,TRBJ1-3,TRBV30,.,TGTGCCTGGAGTGTACGACAGACCTCTGGAAACACCATATATTTT,CAWSVRQTSGNTIYF
.,TRBJ1-1,TRBV18,.,TGTGCCAGCTCTCGTATTCAGGCCACTGAAGCTTTCTTT,CASSRIQATEAFF
.,TRBJ1-5,TRBV20-1,many,TGCAGTGCTAGATCGGGGGAAGGGTCATATAGCAATCAGCCCCAGCATTTT,CSARSGEGSYSNQPQHF
.,TRBJ2-7,TRBV5-1,many,TGCGCCAGGAAAGTCAGGGATGGATCCTCCGAGCAGTACTTC,CARKVRDGSSEQYF
TRBD2,TRBJ2-5,TRBV9,.,TGTGCCAGCAGCGCGACTAGCGGCTACTCCAAAGATGCGTACTTC,CASSATSGYSKDAYF
TRBD1,TRBJ1-2,TRBV25-1,many,TGTGCCAGCAGGTCGGGACAGACTGGCTACACCTTC,CASRSGQTGYTF
TRBD1,TRBJ1-1,TRBV5-1,few,TGCGCCAGCAGGGAGGGTGACCGGGACAGGGAAGAAGCTTTCTTT,CASREGDRDREEAFF
.,TRBJ2-7,TRBV7-2,.,TGTGCCAGTAGCTACGACAGTCCTGGCGAGCAGTACTTC,CASSYDSPGEQYF
.,TRBJ2-5,TRBV6-6,.,TGTGCCAGCAGTAAGGACAGATTACCGGGAGAGCAGTACTTC,CASSKDRLPGEQYF
TRBD2,TRBJ2-3,TRBV5-1,many,TGTGCCAGCAGCTTAGCGGGGGATACGCAGTATTTT,CASSLAGDTQYF
.,TRBJ1-1,TRBV6-5,.,TGTGCCAGCAGTTTGAGGGATTCCGCTGAAGCTTTCTTT,CASSLRDSAEAFF
.,TRBJ2-6,TRBV28,many,TGTGCCAGCAGTTTGGAAACAGGGCTAAGCTCTGGGGCCAACGTCCTGACTTTC,CASSLETGLSSGANVLTF
.,TRBJ2-1,TRBV7-2,many,TGTGCCAGCAGCCACGGTGGGAGCTCCTACAATGAGCAGTTCTTC,CASSHGGSSYNEQFF
.,TRBJ1-1,TRBV6-2/TRBV6-3,few,TGTGCCAGCGGGAGCGCAGTTAACACTGAAGCTTTCTTT,CASGSAVNTEAFF
TRBD2,TRBJ2-7,TRBV7-7,.,TGTGCTAGCAGTCCTTCGGGGCTAGCGGGGAAATTCGAGCAGTACTTC,CASSPSGLAGKFEQYF
TRBD2,TRBJ2-7,TRBV6-2/TRBV6-3,many,TGTGCCAGCAGTGACCTAGCGGGGGGATCCTACGAGCAGTACTTC,CASSDLAGGSYEQYF
TRBD2,TRBJ2-5,TRBV19,once,TGTGCCAGTAGTATGCGAATAGCGGGGGACCAAGAGACCCAGTACTTC,CASSMRIAGDQETQYF
TRBD1,TRBJ1-4,TRBV5-1,few,TGCGCCAGCAACCAGGGACAGAGTAATGAAAAACTGTTTTTT,CASNQGQSNEKLFF
TRBD2,TRBJ2-1,TRBV5-6,many,TGTGCCAGCAGCACGGGACTAGCGGGCTACAATGAGCAGTTCTTC,CASSTGLAGYNEQFF
.,TRBJ2-7,TRBV2,many,TGTGCCAGCAGTGCCTCCAGGCAGGGGTCCTACGAGCAGTACTTC,CASSASRQGSYEQYF
.,TRBJ1-1,TRBV20-1,.,TGCAGTGCAGCCCAAAAACAATGGGGCACTGAAGCTTTCTTT,CSAAQKQWGTEAFF
TRBD1,TRBJ2-3,TRBV7-2,.,TGTGCCAGCAGCTTAAACAGGGGGTATGGTACGCAGTATTTT,CASSLNRGYGTQYF
TRBD2,TRBJ2-5,TRBV12-3/TRBV12-4,many,TGTGCCAGCAGTTTTAGCGGGGTAGAGACCCAGTACTTC,CASSFSGVETQYF
.,TRBJ2-3,TRBV6-6,many,TGTGCCAGCAGCGGGGGGCGGGATACGCAGTATTTT,CASSGGRDTQYF
TRBD1,TRBJ1-2,TRBV4-3,many,TGCGCCAGCAGCCAATCCCGACAGGGCCATAACTATGGCTACACCTTC,CASSQSRQGHNYGYTF
.,TRBJ2-3,TRBV3-1,many,TGTGCCAGCAGCCAATCGGAAAGCACAGATACGCAGTATTTT,CASSQSESTDTQYF
TRBD2,TRBJ2-7,TRBV2,few,TGTGCCAGCAAACTAGCGGGGGGTTCCTACGAGCAGTACTTC,CASKLAGGSYEQYF
TRBD1,TRBJ2-7,TRBV5-1,many,TGCGCCAGCAGCTTGGAACAGGGGGCATGGTACGAGCAGTACTTC,CASSLEQGAWYEQYF
.,TRBJ1-5,TRBV20-1,few,TGCAGTGCCCGGAGGGCGGGGACCGAAGGGCCCCAGCATTTT,CSARRAGTEGPQHF
.,TRBJ2-1,TRBV9,.,TGTGCCAGCAGCCAAGCTACCGGACGGGGGTCCTTTGAGCAGTTCTTC,CASSQATGRGSFEQFF
TRBD1,TRBJ1-2,TRBV10-3,many,TGTGCCATCAGTGAGTCGGACAGGGACGAGGGGGGCTACACCTTC,CAISESDRDEGGYTF
TRBD2,TRBJ2-1,TRBV20-1,.,TGCAGTGCTAGGGATCTGACTAGCGGAAATTACAGTGAGCAGTTCTTC,CSARDLTSGNYSEQFF
.,TRBJ2-1,TRBV27,many,TGTGCCAGCAGGGCCCTCGGCTACAATGAGCAGTTCTTC,CASRALGYNEQFF
TRBD1,TRBJ2-7,TRBV20-1,.,TGCAGTGCTAGGCCTTCAGGGGGTAAACACGAGCAGTACTTC,CSARPSGGKHEQYF
TRBD1,TRBJ2-5,TRBV5-5,many,TGTGCCAGCAGCATACGCCGGGACAGGGGAGAGACCCAGTACTTC,CASSIRRDRGETQYF
TRBD2,TRBJ2-3,TRBV6-4,many,TGTGCCAGCAGTGACTCGAAGGGACTAGCGGGGCCTGGAGATACGCAGTATTTT,CASSDSKGLAGPGDTQYF
TRBD2,TRBJ2-3,TRBV7-9,many,TGTGCCAGCAGCCCCAGGACTAGCCCCGATACGCAGTATTTT,CASSPRTSPDTQYF
.,TRBJ2-7,TRBV6-6,many,TGTGCCAGCAGTTACGGGCAAGGCCCCTTATACGAGCAGTACTTC,CASSYGQGPLYEQYF
.,TRBJ2-7,TRBV5-1,medium-sized,TGCGCCAGCAGCTTGGACACCCCCTACGAGCAGTACTTC,CASSLDTPYEQYF
.,TRBJ1-2,TRBV5-5,.,TGTGCCAGCAGCTTGGAACAGCCTACAAACTATGGCTACACCTTC,CASSLEQPTNYGYTF
.,TRBJ1-2,TRBV18,few,TGTGCCAGCTCACAGGACAGTTTAATCTATGGCTACACCTTC,CASSQDSLIYGYTF